The T cell receptor (beta chain) described here comes from a study of T-cell reconstitution after alpha-beta-depleted transplantation in children. This CDR3 comprises 15 residues. Preparation of the TCRbeta library used unique molecular identifiers. Each CDR3 protein gets one entry after TCRdb re-called the PCR reads with MiXCR. The table lists about 1,000,000 distinct CDR3 sequences, around 30% of them singletons, with roughly 28% in the top ten. The sample in question was PBMCs, mostly from graft donor cells, obtained 360 days after TCRalphabeta/CD19-depleted stem cell transplant. The sequence came from a boy under three years old who had a stem cell transplant for SCID, so the T cells may come from the graft donor. The chain couples TRBV21-1 to TRBJ2-2; the table gives TRBD1 as D, unverified against the DNA. TRBV21-1 is a pseudogene locus. CDR3 residues: CASSKGAPGTGELFF. The CDR3 coding sequence is TGTGCCAGCAGCAAAGGGGCCCCGGGCACCGGGGAGCTGTTTTTT.